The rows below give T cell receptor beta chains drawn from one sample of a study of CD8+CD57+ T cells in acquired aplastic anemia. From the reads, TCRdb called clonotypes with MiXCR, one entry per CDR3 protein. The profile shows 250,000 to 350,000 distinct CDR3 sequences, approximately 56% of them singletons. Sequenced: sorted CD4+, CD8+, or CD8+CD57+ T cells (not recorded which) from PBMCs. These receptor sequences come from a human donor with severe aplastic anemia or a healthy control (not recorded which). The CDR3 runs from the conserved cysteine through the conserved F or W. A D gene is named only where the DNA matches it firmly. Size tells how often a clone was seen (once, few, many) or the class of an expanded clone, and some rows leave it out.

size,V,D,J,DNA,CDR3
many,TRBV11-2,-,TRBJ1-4,TGTGCCAGCAGCTACGGACAGACAACTAATGAAAAACTGTTTTTT,CASSYGQTTNEKLFF
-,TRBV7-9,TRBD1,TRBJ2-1,TGTGCCAGCAGCCAGGGACAGGGTGACGATGAGCAGTTCTTC,CASSQGQGDDEQFF
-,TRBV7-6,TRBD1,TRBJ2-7,TGTGCCAGCATGGGGACAGCGTCCTACGAGCAGTACTTC,CASMGTASYEQYF
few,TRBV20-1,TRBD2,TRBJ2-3,TGCAGTGCTCCTGGAGCGGGGGGGCGGACAGATACGCAGTATTTT,CSAPGAGGRTDTQYF
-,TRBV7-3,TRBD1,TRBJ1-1,TGTGCCAGCAGCTTAATTGGGACAGGTGAAGCTTTCTTT,CASSLIGTGEAFF
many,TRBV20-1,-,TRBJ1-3,TGCAGCTGTGAGTCCCGAGGCTCTGGAAACACCATATATTTT,CSCESRGSGNTIYF
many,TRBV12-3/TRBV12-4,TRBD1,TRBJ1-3,TGTGCCAGCAGACCAACAGGGGGCCCTGGAAACACCATATATTTT,CASRPTGGPGNTIYF
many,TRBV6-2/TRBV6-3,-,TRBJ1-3,TGTGCCAGCAGTTCCTCCGGATACGGAAACACCATATATTTT,CASSSSGYGNTIYF
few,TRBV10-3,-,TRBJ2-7,TGTGCCATCATGAGGGACGCGAACTACGAGCAGTACTTC,CAIMRDANYEQYF
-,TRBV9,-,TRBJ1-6,TGTGCCAGCAGCGTAATCGAGGAATCACCCCTCCACTTT,CASSVIEESPLHF